This passage covers 16 T cell receptor beta chains from one sample sequenced in a study of blood T cell repertoires in COVID-19. The protocol was immunoSEQ multiplex PCR, while the TCRdb copy is restricted to in-frame clones and leaves out a portion. The top ten hold about 4.6% of the sample, which has just over 300,000 clones, 80% to 90% seen once. The source material was PBMCs or T cells enriched from blood (not recorded which). These receptor sequences come from a man aged 30 to 45 who had recovered from COVID-19.

The gene calls are TRBV10-2 and TRBJ2-1; TRBD2 agrees at 7 bases. This CDR3 contains 13 residues. V was pared by 10 bases and J by 7 bases, with 10 bases of the junction left unmatched. CDR1 is WSHSY, CDR2 SAAADI, per germline. Here the CDR3 DNA reads TGCGCCATCCTAACCCCGGGGGGAAATGAGCAGTTCTTC. Its protein product is CAILTPGGNEQFF.

The chain recombines TRBV4-1 with TRBJ1-4, with D unclear. The CDR3 runs to 17 residues. V gave up 1 base and J gave up 0 bases, with 12 bases separating them. CDR1 is MGHRA and CDR2 is YSYEKL in the germline V gene. This chain's CDR3 is CASSQVTRNATNEKLFF. The CDR3 DNA reads as TGCGCCAGCAGCCAAGTAACGAGAAATGCAACTAATGAAAAACTGTTTTTT.

The gene calls are TRBV19 and TRBJ1-3; D is unresolved. The V and J ends lost 3 bases and 0 bases respectively, with 6 bases between them. The germline CDR1 and CDR2 sequences are LNHDA and SQIVND (reference sequence). CDR3 length: 14 residues. The CDR3 DNA sequence: TGTGCCAGTAGTATCTCGGGCTCTGGAAACACCATATATTTT. Protein: CASSISGSGNTIYF.

J is TRBJ1-5 and V is TRBV5-1; 7 bases are a match to TRBD1. The V segment lost 4 bases and the J segment 1 base; nucleotides outside the gene matches: 17. Germline values: CDR1 SGHRS, CDR2 YFSETQ. This CDR3 is built from 19 residues. The CDR3 sequence is CASSQKKGQVPKSNQPQHF. In nucleotides, the CDR3 is TGCGCCAGCAGCCAAAAAAAAGGACAGGTCCCAAAGAGCAATCAGCCCCAGCATTTT.

The genes are TRBV4-1 and TRBJ2-3; TRBD2 aligns across 9 bases. The ends lost 4 bases at V and 0 bases at J; junction bases unmatched: 8. The CDR3 runs 17 residues. From germline, CDR1 is MGHRA and CDR2 YSYEKL. CDR3 sequence: CASSRAPTSGSTDTQYF. The CDR3 bases are TGCGCCAGCAGCCGGGCTCCGACTAGCGGAAGCACAGATACGCAGTATTTT.

The chain recombines TRBV2 with TRBJ2-7; 8 positions match TRBD1. The CDR3 contains 12 residues. Trimming cost V 6 bases and J 8 bases; bases outside gene matches: 6. The germline CDR1 and CDR2 sequences are SNHLY and FYNNEI. CDR3 sequence: CASRTDRVKQYF. The CDR3 region has the DNA TGTGCCAGCAGGACGGACAGGGTCAAGCAGTACTTC.

The chain combines TRBV19 with TRBJ2-5; 8 bases align to TRBD2. The CDR3 consists of 18 residues. Germline trimming cut 11 bases from V and 5 bases from J; bases unmatched to any gene: 25. Germline V gene data show CDR1 as LNHDA and CDR2 as SQIVND (reference sequence). The CDR3 reads CAAGPGLVRTGPIETQYF. CDR3 DNA: TGTGCCGCAGGACCGGGACTAGTAAGGACCGGGCCAATCGAGACCCAGTACTTC.

The chain carries TRBV7-9 and TRBJ1-5; D possibly corresponds to TRBD1 (5 bases). CDR3 size: 15 residues. The germline CDR1 and CDR2 sequences are SEHNR and FQNEAQ (reference sequence). Trimming shortened V by 0 bases and J by 6 bases, and 12 bases separated the two germline ends. Written as DNA, the CDR3 is TGTGCCAGCAGCTTAGCAGGGGCAAATATTCAGCCCCAGCATTTT. The encoded protein is CASSLAGANIQPQHF.

This chain's CDR3 is CASRPDSSYEQYF. Here the CDR3 DNA reads TGTGCCAGCAGACCCGACAGTTCCTACGAGCAGTACTTC. The rearrangement links TRBV3-1 (or the pseudogene TRBV3-2) to TRBJ2-7; D perhaps matches TRBD1 (5 bases). Between the trimmed V and J ends, which lost 6 bases and 1 base, there was a span of 10 bases. Germline lookup yields CDR1 LGHDT and CDR2 YNNKEL (reference sequence). The CDR3 is made up of 13 amino acids.

This chain uses TRBV2 with TRBJ1-4, with 7 bases matching TRBD1. The CDR3 length is 14 residues. V lost 11 bases and J lost 7; bases outside the gene matches: 13. CDR1 SNHLY and CDR2 FYNNEI come from the germline V gene. For the CDR3, the DNA is TGTGCCTCCGAGAGGGGGCGCGCTCGTGAAAAACTGTTTTTT. It encodes CASERGRAREKLFF.

This clone was found once. The CDR3, as DNA: TGTGCCTGGAGTGTAGTACAGGGCCACGGCTACACCTTC. This codes for CAWSVVQGHGYTF. The rearrangement uses TRBV30 and TRBJ1-2, with D perhaps TRBD1 (6 bases). V was cut by 0 bases and J by 8 bases, with 13 bases left in between. CDR3 length: 13 residues. Germline CDR1 GTSNPN, CDR2 SVGIG (reference sequence).

The rearrangement joins TRBV9 to TRBJ1-5, with TRBD1 identical over 9 bases. Germline lookup yields CDR1 SGDLS and CDR2 YYNGEE. This CDR3 is 14 amino acids long. With 4 bases clipped from V and 5 bases from J, the junction kept 4 bases outside the gene matches. In DNA, the CDR3 is TGTGCCAGCAGCAATACAGGGGGCTATCAGCCCCAGCATTTT. Protein: CASSNTGGYQPQHF.

The CDR3 region is CASSPPVAGGLSIVQETQYF. The CDR3 DNA is TGTGCCAGCAGTCCACCTGTAGCGGGGGGGCTTTCAATCGTCCAAGAGACCCAGTACTTC. The J gene is TRBJ2-5, the V gene TRBV27; 11 nucleotides agree with TRBD2. CDR1 MNHEY and CDR2 SMNVEV come from the germline V gene (reference sequence). J gave up 1 base and V 5 bases, and 18 bases lay outside the gene matches. The CDR3 totals 20 residues.

This chain uses TRBV7-2 with TRBJ2-1; 12 nucleotides align to TRBD1. The CDR3 covers 17 residues. Germline loops: CDR1 SGHTA, CDR2 FQGNSA. The V gene end was trimmed by 0 bases and the J gene end by 5 bases; junction bases not matched to a gene: 5. This chain's CDR3 is CASSLAGTGGANNEQFF. CDR3 DNA: TGTGCCAGCAGCTTAGCCGGGACAGGGGGCGCGAACAATGAGCAGTTCTTC. The whole variable domain, filled in from reference TRBV7-2 and TRBJ2-1, reads GAGVSQSPSNKVTEKGKDVELRCDPISGHTALYWYRQSLGQGLEFLIYFQGNSAPDKSGLPSDRFSAERTGGSVSTLTIQRTQQEDSAVYLCASSLAGTGGANNEQFFGPGTRLTVL.

The chain carries TRBV18 and TRBJ2-7, with TRBD2 as a possible D gene (5 bases). This CDR3 comprises 16 residues. Trimming stripped 3 bases from V and 0 bases from J, with 15 bases between. Germline values: CDR1 KGHSH, CDR2 LQKENI. The CDR3 coding sequence is TGTGCCAGCTCACCGGGAGACCTCTTAAGCTCCTACGAGCAGTACTTC. Translated, it gives CASSPGDLLSSYEQYF.

The chain combines TRBV5-1 with TRBJ2-4, with 8 nucleotides matching TRBD1. CDR1 and CDR2 (germline): SGHRS, YFSETQ. CDR3 size: 19 residues. The trim removed 4 bases at V and 0 bases at J, leaving 15 bases unmatched. The CDR3 protein is CASSEEPGQVASAKNIQYF. The CDR3, as DNA: TGCGCCAGCAGCGAAGAGCCGGGACAGGTTGCTTCAGCCAAAAACATTCAGTACTTC.